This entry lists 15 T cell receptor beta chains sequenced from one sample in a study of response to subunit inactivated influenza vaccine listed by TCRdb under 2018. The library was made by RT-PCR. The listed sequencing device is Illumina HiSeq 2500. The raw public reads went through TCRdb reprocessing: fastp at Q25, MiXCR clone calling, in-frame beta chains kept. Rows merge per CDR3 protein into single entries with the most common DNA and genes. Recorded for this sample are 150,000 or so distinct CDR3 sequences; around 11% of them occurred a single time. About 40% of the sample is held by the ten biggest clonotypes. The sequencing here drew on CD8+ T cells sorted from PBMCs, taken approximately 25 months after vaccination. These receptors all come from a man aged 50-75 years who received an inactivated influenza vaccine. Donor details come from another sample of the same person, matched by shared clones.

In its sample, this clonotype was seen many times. The CDR3 here is CASSYSGTGELFF. DNA for the CDR3: TGTGCCAGCAGTTATTCTGGGACCGGGGAGCTGTTTTTT. This rearrangement joins TRBV6-5 to TRBJ2-2; D ambiguous. V lost 3 bases, J lost 5 bases, and 7 bases lay in between. Germline CDR1 MNHEY, CDR2 SVGAGI. The CDR3 contains 13 residues.

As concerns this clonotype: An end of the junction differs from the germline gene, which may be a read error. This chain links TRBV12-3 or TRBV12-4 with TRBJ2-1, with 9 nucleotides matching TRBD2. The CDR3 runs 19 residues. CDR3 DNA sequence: TGTGCCAGCAGTTTAGCGCGCTGGGCTAGCGGGGTTCCTTACAATGAGCAGCTCTTC. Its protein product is CASSLARWASGVPYNEQLF.

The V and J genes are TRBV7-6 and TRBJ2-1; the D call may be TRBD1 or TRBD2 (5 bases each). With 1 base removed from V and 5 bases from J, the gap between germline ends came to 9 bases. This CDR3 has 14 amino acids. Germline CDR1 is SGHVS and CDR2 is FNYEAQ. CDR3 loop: CASSLGGSHNEQFF. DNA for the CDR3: TGTGCCAGCAGCTTAGGGGGGTCTCACAATGAGCAGTTCTTC. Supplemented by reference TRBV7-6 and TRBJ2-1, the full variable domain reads GAGVSQSPRYKVTKRGQDVALRCDPISGHVSLYWYRQALGQGPEFLTYFNYEAQQDKSGLPNDRFSAERPEGSISTLTIQRTEQRDSAMYRCASSLGGSHNEQFFGPGTRLTVL.

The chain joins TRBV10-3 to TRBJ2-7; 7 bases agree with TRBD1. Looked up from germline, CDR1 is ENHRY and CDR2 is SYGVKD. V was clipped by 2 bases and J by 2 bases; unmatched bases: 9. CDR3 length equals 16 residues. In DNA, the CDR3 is TGTGCCATCAGTGAGGGGATGACAGGGACGACCTACGAGCAGTACTTC. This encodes CAISEGMTGTTYEQYF.

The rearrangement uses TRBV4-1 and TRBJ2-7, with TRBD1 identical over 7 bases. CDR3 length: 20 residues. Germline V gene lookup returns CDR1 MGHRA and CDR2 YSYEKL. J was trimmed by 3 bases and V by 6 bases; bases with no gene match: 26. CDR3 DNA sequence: TGCGCCAGCAGTCAAAAATATCTGGTCCCCATACCGGGACAGATCTACGAGCAGTACTTC. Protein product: CASSQKYLVPIPGQIYEQYF.

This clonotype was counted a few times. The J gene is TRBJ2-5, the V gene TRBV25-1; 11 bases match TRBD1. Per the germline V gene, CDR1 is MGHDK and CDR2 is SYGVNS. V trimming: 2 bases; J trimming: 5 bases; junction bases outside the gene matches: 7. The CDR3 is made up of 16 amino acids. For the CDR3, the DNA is TGTGCCAGCAGTGAACCCTGGACAGGGGGCAGGGAGACCCAGTACTTC. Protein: CASSEPWTGGRETQYF.

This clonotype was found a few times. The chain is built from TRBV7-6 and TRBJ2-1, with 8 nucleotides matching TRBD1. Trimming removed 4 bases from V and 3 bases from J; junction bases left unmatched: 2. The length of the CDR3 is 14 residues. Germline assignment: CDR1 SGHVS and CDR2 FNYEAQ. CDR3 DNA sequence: TGTGCCAGCAGCTCAACAGGGGGCTACAATGAGCAGTTCTTC. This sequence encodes CASSSTGGYNEQFF.

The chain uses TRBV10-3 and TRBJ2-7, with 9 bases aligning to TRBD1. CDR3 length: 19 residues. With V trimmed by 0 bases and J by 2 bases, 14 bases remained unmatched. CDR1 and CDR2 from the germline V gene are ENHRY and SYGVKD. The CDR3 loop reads CAISESGTGSLGTTYEQYF. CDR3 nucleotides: TGTGCCATCAGTGAGTCCGGGACAGGGTCTCTCGGGACAACCTACGAGCAGTACTTC.

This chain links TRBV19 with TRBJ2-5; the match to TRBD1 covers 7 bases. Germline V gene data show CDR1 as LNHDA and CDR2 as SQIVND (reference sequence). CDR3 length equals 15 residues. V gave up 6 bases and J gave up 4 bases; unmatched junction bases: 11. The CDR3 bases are TGTGCCAGTAGACTGGGACAGTCCCCCGGAGAGACCCAGTACTTC. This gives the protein CASRLGQSPGETQYF.

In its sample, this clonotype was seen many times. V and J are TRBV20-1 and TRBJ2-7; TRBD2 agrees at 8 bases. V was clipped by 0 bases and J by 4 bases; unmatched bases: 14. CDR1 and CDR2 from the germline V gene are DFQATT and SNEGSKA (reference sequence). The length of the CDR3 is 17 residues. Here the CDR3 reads CSARDPGLAYSLYEQYF. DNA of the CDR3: TGCAGTGCTAGAGATCCAGGACTAGCTTATTCTCTTTACGAGCAGTACTTC.

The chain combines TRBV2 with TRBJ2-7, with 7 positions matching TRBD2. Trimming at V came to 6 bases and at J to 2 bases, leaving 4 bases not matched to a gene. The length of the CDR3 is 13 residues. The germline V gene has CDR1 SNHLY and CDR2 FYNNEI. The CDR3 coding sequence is TGTGCCAGCAGGGTAGCGGGCACCTACGAGCAGTACTTC. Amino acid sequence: CASRVAGTYEQYF.

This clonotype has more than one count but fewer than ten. DNA of the CDR3: TGTGCCAGCAGGCCGACAGGGGGTCTGGACGAGCAGTACTTC. As protein: CASRPTGGLDEQYF. This chain joins TRBV6-2 or TRBV6-3 and TRBJ2-7, with 9 bases fitting TRBD1. J gave up 5 bases and V 6 bases, and 8 bases lay outside the gene matches. CDR1 MNHEY and CDR2 SVGEGT come from the germline V gene. The CDR3 totals 14 residues.

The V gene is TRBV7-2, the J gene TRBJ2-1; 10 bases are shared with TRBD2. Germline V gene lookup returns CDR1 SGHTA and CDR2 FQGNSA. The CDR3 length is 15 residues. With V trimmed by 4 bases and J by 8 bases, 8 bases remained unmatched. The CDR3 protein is CASSSLAGVVYEQFF. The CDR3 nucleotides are TGTGCCAGCAGCTCCCTAGCGGGAGTGGTTTATGAGCAGTTCTTC.

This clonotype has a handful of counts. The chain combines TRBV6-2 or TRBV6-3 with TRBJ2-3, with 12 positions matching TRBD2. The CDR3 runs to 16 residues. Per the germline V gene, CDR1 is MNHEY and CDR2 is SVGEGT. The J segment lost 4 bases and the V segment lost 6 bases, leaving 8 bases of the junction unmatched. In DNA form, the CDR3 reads TGTGCCAGCAGGCCACTAGCGGGAGGATCAGCAGATACGCAGTATTTT. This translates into CASRPLAGGSADTQYF.

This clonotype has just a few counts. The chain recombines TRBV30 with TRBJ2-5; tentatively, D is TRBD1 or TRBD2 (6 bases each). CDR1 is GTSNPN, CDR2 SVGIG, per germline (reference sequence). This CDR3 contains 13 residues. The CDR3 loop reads CAAYGGLGETQYF. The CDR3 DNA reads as TGTGCTGCCTATGGGGGGCTTGGTGAGACCCAGTACTTC. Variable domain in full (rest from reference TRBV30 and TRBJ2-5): SQTIHQWPATLVQPVGSPLSLECTVEGTSNPNLYWYRQAAGRGLQLLFYSVGIGQISSEVPQNLSASRPQDRQFILSSKKLLLSDSGFYLCAAYGGLGETQYFGPGTRLLVL.